This T cell receptor beta chain emerged from a study of blood T cell repertoires in COVID-19 (dated by TCRdb to between 2020 and 2021). Looking at the study overall: Samples covering the acute and convalescent phases of COVID-19 were provided by collaborators in the United States, Italy and Spain. The prospective study material was composed of cDNA or gDNA derived from T cells, B-cell-depleted T cells, or PBMCs. The dataset comprised deeply sampled blood TCRbeta repertoires from subjects exposed to, actively infected with, or recovered from COVID-19. The repertoires were released in a freely available public database meant as a resource for research on the immune response to SARS-CoV-2. Samples were obtained from the ongoing ImmuneRACE study (first 160 participants) and from some 1,300 subjects provided by 6 global collaborators. A de-identified subject ID, COVID-19 status, age in years and sex were almost always included in the sample metadata. Where available, HLA class I and class II types were taken from metadata supplied by the sample provider and were not determined by assay-based typing. What the work shows at the level of the full study, not this receptor alone: Clinical and demographic metadata were provided uncurated, with the amount varying by source and participant.

Participants in the prospective study were enrolled through a virtual design, were aged about 18 to 100 years, and lived in roughly 24 United States geographic areas. In the prospective study, cohorts were assigned on the basis of participant-reported clinical history obtained from a screening survey and a study questionnaire. For ImmuneRACE Cohort 3, a participant was defined as recovered based on two consecutive negative NP/OP PCR tests, clearance by a healthcare professional, or resolution of symptoms. In the prospective study, mobile phlebotomists collected whole blood, serum and a nasopharyngeal or oropharyngeal swab from each participant. Additional blood draws and questionnaires over an approximately two-month period could optionally be provided by prospective study participants. Prospective study blood samples were shipped either frozen or at room temperature before DNA extraction. The immunoSEQ Assay, a bias-controlled multiplex PCR, was used to amplify TCRbeta CDR3 regions from genomic DNA. The authors' analysis ran thus. The number of nucleated cells in each sample was estimated by amplification of reference gene primers within the assay. Sequence reads were collapsed and filtered to measure the absolute abundance of every unique TCRbeta CDR3 rearrangement. For each sample, productive Simpson clonality was calculated as the square root of Simpson's diversity index over productive rearrangements. In its TCRdb copy, this immuneACCESS table keeps in-frame sequences only and misses some clones. Where compared with another copy, unresolved V genes explain less than half of these, and the others have no known cause. D and trimming were read from the DNA, whereas the V and J calls and clone size are those reported in that table. This sample is represented by over 150,000 clones; 87% of them were singletons. Jointly, the top ten make up 5.5% to 8.5% of the sample.

At the junction V is shortened by 5 bases and J by 6 bases; bases outside the gene matches: 6. The germline V gene specifies ENHRY as CDR1 and SYGVKD as CDR2. The CDR3 numbers 13 residues from cysteine through phenylalanine. The retained sequence is limited to the CDR3, 39 bases, with the frame set at the first base. About this clone: What this receptor recognizes is not known. Per-base quality was not reported, and no clone a single base away is much larger than it.

The sample consisted of PBMCs or T cells enriched from blood (not recorded which). This TCR was sampled from a woman aged 45-60 years who had recovered from COVID-19. This receptor chain uses TRBV10-3 and TRBJ2-7; the central 8 bases match TRBD2. The CDR3 protein sequence reads: CAISSGSFGEQYF. The sequence in DNA is TGTGCCATCAGTAGCGGGAGCTTTGGCGAGCAGTACTTC.